The 4 T cell receptor beta chains below come from one sample, sequenced in a study of CD8+CD57+ T cells in acquired aplastic anemia. Genomic DNA served as template for TCR beta VDJ and CDR3 profiling. TCRdb reprocessed the reads with MiXCR, giving one entry per CDR3 protein. The sample has approximately 300,000 distinct CDR3 sequences; around three fifths are singletons. Patients sequenced had flow cytometry evidence of CD8+CD57+ cell expansion. The sequencing sample was made of sorted CD4+, CD8+, or CD8+CD57+ T cells (not recorded which) from PBMCs. Receptors originate from a human donor with aplastic anemia.

This clonotype occurred a few times. CDR3 sequence: CASIPVGAQSSYEQYF. As DNA, the CDR3 is TGTGCCAGCATCCCAGTGGGTGCCCAAAGCTCCTACGAGCAGTACTTC. The V call is TRBV7-9, the J call TRBJ2-7; D is uncertain. The CDR3 is made up of 16 amino acids. CDR1 and CDR2 (germline): SEHNR, FQNEAQ (reference sequence). The ends were cut back, 7 bases at V and 0 bases at J, with 19 bases in the middle.

CDR3: CATSDAQGGEETQYF. DNA for the CDR3: TGTGCCACCAGTGATGCACAGGGCGGGGAAGAGACCCAGTACTTC. The J gene is TRBJ2-5, the V gene TRBV24-1, with D possibly called TRBD1 or TRBD2 (6 bases each). The CDR3 loop spans 15 amino acids. Trimming pared 3 bases from V and 3 bases from J, leaving 13 bases between. CDR1 is KGHDR, CDR2 SFDVKD, per germline.

This clonotype was counted many times. For the CDR3, the DNA is TGTGCCAGCAGCCTCGGACTAGCAGACAAAAACATTCAGTACTTC. It translates to CASSLGLADKNIQYF. The chain has TRBV3-1 and TRBJ2-4, with 8 bases that match TRBD2. The V and J ends lost 4 bases and 3 bases, in that order; junction bases with no gene match: 5. Germline V gives CDR1 LGHDT, CDR2 YNNKEL (reference sequence). The CDR3 spans 15 residues.

The chain recombines TRBV7-8 with TRBJ2-7; 8 bases match TRBD1. CDR1 is SGHVS and CDR2 is FQNEAQ in the germline V gene. Germline trimming cut 1 base from V and 3 bases from J; bases unmatched to any gene: 5. The CDR3 runs 15 residues. CDR3 sequence: CASSLEAGGVYEQYF. In DNA form, the CDR3 reads TGTGCCAGCAGCTTAGAAGCAGGGGGCGTCTACGAGCAGTACTTC.